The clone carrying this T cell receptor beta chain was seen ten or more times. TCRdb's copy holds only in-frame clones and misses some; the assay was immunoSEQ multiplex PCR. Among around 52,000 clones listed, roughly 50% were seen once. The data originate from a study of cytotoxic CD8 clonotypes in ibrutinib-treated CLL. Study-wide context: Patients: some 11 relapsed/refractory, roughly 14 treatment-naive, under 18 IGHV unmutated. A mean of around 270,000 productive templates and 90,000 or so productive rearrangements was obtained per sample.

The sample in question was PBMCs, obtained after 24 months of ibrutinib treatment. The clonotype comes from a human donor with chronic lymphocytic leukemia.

In DNA form, the CDR3 reads TGTGCCAGCAGCCTGCCGGGACAAGCCGGGTACGAGCAGTACTTC. Translated, it gives CASSLPGQAGYEQYF. The chain is built from TRBV5-4 and TRBJ2-7; TRBD1 is a possible D gene (6 bases). Germline V gene data show CDR1 as SGHNT and CDR2 as YYREEE (reference sequence). The CDR3 has 15 amino acids. V was shortened by 4 bases and J by 4 bases, with 18 bases between the two germline ends.